The entry below gives a single T cell receptor (beta chain) sequence along with its context. Its antigen specificity is not known. No base qualities exist here, and no much larger clone lies one base off it. In light of the paper, this sample's time point label describes: baseline before first vaccination. The vaccinee samples were drawn from two UK trials, COV001 and COV002, one of which was a single-blind randomized controlled phase 2/3 trial testing AZD1222 (ChAdOx1 nCoV-19) in healthy adults. For TCRbeta chain sequencing, PBMC samples from trial participants were taken at day 0 and at day 28 after the second dose. For CDR1 and CDR2, the germline V gene (reference sequence) lists LNHDA and SQIVND. The CDR3 starts with the cysteine, ends with the phenylalanine, and has 13 residues. Only the CDR3 region is kept as DNA, spanning 39 bases read in frame from base 1. V is cut back by 3 bases and J by 7 bases, with 2 bases in the junction unmatched.

This sample is drawn from a study of T cell responses to AZD1222 COVID-19 vaccine (dated by TCRdb to the early 2020s). Notes on the research overall: AZD1222 recipients with second doses at about 4 weeks or about 12 weeks were pooled, because spike-specific TCR depth and breadth did not differ between schedules. TCR sequencing covered more than 230 trial participants: 200 to 210 given two doses of AZD1222 and 26 given two doses of MenACWY control vaccine. Trial participants were enrolled by age into subgroups of 18-55, 56-69 and 70-plus years, and around 140, 26 and 57 TCR-sequenced participants, respectively, were included in these subgroups. The investigation overall reported the following: Conclusions about previously exposed vaccinees are limited because only five to seven AZD1222 recipients were SARS-CoV-2 seropositive at baseline. Because no day 14 peak-response samples were available, the repertoires could be characterized only after the peak T cell response. After two AZD1222 doses, both the breadth and the depth of spike-specific TCRs were significantly higher than at day 0 and than in MenACWY recipients. Epitopes outside the regions mutated in the B.1.351 and B.1.1.7 variants were reportedly recognized by nearly half of the unique spike-specific TCRs. Vaccine-associated CD4 TCRs spanned the whole spike protein, with dominant responses in regions 160-218 and 743-854. The 56-69-year group was small, and its depth increase did not reach significance, likely because of low power. Participants were mostly white British, with more females than males. The authors suggested clonal diversity may have been underestimated.

The CDR3 regions of human TCRbeta chains were analyzed by immunosequencing. The original methods were these. Repertoire TCRs were checked for matches against a reference library of SARS-CoV-2-specific TCRs that had been generated using the MIRA antigen-specificity platform. Breadth was defined as the fraction of unique TCRs that were SARS-CoV-2-associated, and depth was defined as the fraction of total T cells that were SARS-CoV-2-associated. Each spike-specific TCR was assigned to its reactive spike region and to a CD4 or CD8 class using the MIRA data. Log10-transformed breadth and depth values were compared by one-way ANOVA with Sidak's multiple comparisons tests. As stored in TCRdb, this immuneACCESS dataset retains in-frame rearrangements with V and J assigned. A fraction of the clones does not appear; measured against another copy, unresolved V genes explain less than half of the discrepancy, and the remainder lacks a known reason. That table is the source of V, J and clone size, and D and trimming were worked out from the DNA. The sample has 200,000 to 300,000 clones on record, approximately 95% of them singletons. The ten largest account for 0.55% of the sample.

The sequences come from peripheral blood, collected on day 0 of AZD1222 vaccination. The TCR originated in an adult in good health. The chain is encoded by TRBV19 joined to TRBJ2-1, and 8 bases in between align with TRBD1. The sequence in DNA is TGTGCCAGTAGTATGGACAGGGTTAATGAGCAGTTCTTC. This codes for CASSMDRVNEQFF. Reference TRBV19 and TRBJ2-1 genes cover what lies past the CDR3, so the full variable domain is DGGITQSPKYLFRKEGQNVTLSCEQNLNHDAMYWYRQDPGQGLRLIYYSQIVNDFQKGDIAEGYSVSREKKESFPLTVTSAQKNPTAFYLCASSMDRVNEQFFGPGTRLTVL.